This TCR beta chain is drawn from a study of blood T cell repertoires in COVID-19. Study-wide background: Italy, Spain and the United States were the sources of the convalescent and acute COVID-19 samples.

The CDR3 is made up of 16 amino acids. In the original processing: The authors estimated nucleated cell counts from reference gene primer amplification. The method was immunoSEQ multiplex PCR; TCRdb's version includes in-frame clones alone and lacks a portion of them. The V and J calls and clone size are taken from that table; D and trimming were inferred from the DNA. Here the sample spans over 95,000 clones, approximately 90% being singletons. This sequence was found in a human donor with acute or convalescent COVID-19. The donor label of this sample is uncertain. The sample was peripheral blood. The chain couples TRBV12-2 to TRBJ2-5; the DNA was not used to check the table's D call, TRBD1. TRBV12-2 is a recognized pseudogene. The CDR3: CASRLDRQRDQETQYF. In DNA form, the CDR3 reads TGTGCAAGTCGCTTAGATAGACAGAGAGACCAAGAGACCCAGTACTTC.